The source of this TCR beta chain is a study of blood T cell repertoires in COVID-19. Whole-study context: COVID-19 samples from acute and convalescent phases originated in the United States, Italy and Spain. Sources were T cells, B-cell-depleted T cells, or PBMCs; the material itself was cDNA or gDNA.

This clone came up many times. This CDR3 has 15 residues. Germline-derived CDR1 and CDR2 are SGHVS and FNYEAQ. Germline trimming cut 2 bases from V and 1 base from J; bases unmatched to any gene: 0. Using immunoSEQ multiplex PCR, the repertoire was profiled, and TCRdb retains in-frame clones only, with some absent. The profile covers roughly 170,000 clones, with about 74% appearing a single time and about 3% taken by the ten largest. Sequencing was carried out using peripheral blood. V usage is TRBV7-6 and J usage is TRBJ2-3, with 10 positions matching TRBD2. This sequence was found in an elderly woman with acute or convalescent COVID-19. CDR3 in DNA: TGTGCCAGCAGCTTACTAGCGGGAGGCACAGATACGCAGTATTTT. As protein: CASSLLAGGTDTQYF. The whole variable domain, remainder taken from reference TRBV7-6 and TRBJ2-3, is GAGVSQSPRYKVTKRGQDVALRCDPISGHVSLYWYRQALGQGPEFLTYFNYEAQQDKSGLPNDRFSAERPEGSISTLTIQRTEQRDSAMYRCASSLLAGGTDTQYFGPGTRLTVL.